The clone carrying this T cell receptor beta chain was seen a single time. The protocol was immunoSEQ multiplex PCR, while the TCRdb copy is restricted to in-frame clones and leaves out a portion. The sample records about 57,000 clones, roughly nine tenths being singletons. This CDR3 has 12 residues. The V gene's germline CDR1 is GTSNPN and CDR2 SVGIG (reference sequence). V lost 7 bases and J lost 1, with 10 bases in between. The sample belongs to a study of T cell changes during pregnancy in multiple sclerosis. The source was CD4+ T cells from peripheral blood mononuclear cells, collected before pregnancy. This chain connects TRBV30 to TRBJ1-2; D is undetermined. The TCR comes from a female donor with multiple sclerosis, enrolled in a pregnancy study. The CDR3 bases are TGTGCCTACGCGGGAGGTAACTATGGCTACACCTTC. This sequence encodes CAYAGGNYGYTF.